The 27 T cell receptor beta chains reported below all come from one sample, sequenced in a study of T cells in localized non-small cell lung cancer. The data were produced by immunoSEQ multiplex PCR, yet TCRdb's version contains in-frame clones alone and is incomplete. The table has just under 35,000 clones, more than 85% seen once. The sequences come from peripheral blood mononuclear cells, collected before any cancer treatment. The receptors stem from a female donor at least 60 years old with stage II lung adenocarcinoma.

The V gene is TRBV6-4, the J gene TRBJ2-1, with TRBD2 matching over 10 bases. CDR3 size: 15 residues. Germline loops: CDR1 MRHNA, CDR2 SNTAGT. V trimming: 2 bases; J trimming: 4 bases; junction bases outside the gene matches: 2. CDR3 coding DNA: TGTGCCAGCAGTGACCTAGCGGGGGCGTACAATGAGCAGTTCTTC. Its translation is CASSDLAGAYNEQFF.

The V and J genes are TRBV19 and TRBJ2-3; 10 bases line up with TRBD1. This CDR3 has 17 amino acids. V shed 4 bases and J 0 bases; nucleotides not matched to a gene: 7. Germline CDR1 reads LNHDA; CDR2 reads SQIVND (reference sequence). The CDR3 is CASSRGQGGTSTDTQYF. For the CDR3, the DNA is TGTGCCAGTAGTAGAGGACAGGGGGGAACTAGCACAGATACGCAGTATTTT.

The rearrangement joins TRBV29-1 to TRBJ2-5; no definite D call. From germline, CDR1 is SQVTM and CDR2 ANQGSEA. This CDR3 is built from 14 residues. V was pared by 3 bases and J by 1 base, with 12 bases between. CDR3 DNA sequence: TGCAGCGTTGATGAGTCCGGTTCCCAAGAGACCCAGTACTTC. Protein sequence: CSVDESGSQETQYF. The whole variable domain, remainder taken from reference TRBV29-1 and TRBJ2-5, is SAVISQKPSRDICQRGTSLTIQCQVDSQVTMMFWYRQQPGQSLTLIATANQGSEATYESGFVIDKFPISRPNLTFSTLTVSNMSPEDSSIYLCSVDESGSQETQYFGPGTRLLVL.

This clone was seen only once. The CDR3 bases are TGTGCCAGTAGTCCCGGTCTAAGGGACACTGAAGCTTTCTTT. It specifies CASSPGLRDTEAFF. V gene TRBV19 combines with J gene TRBJ1-1; D is unresolved. CDR1 and CDR2 (germline): LNHDA, SQIVND (reference sequence). This CDR3 spans 14 amino acids. V was cut by 5 bases and J by 3 bases, with 13 bases left in between.

The CDR3 sequence is CASSQGFTDTQYF. CDR3 sequence (DNA): TGCGCCAGCAGCCAGGGGTTCACAGATACGCAGTATTTT. The chain combines TRBV4-3 with TRBJ2-3; D unresolved. V lost 3 bases and J 2 bases, leaving 6 bases between the germline ends. The CDR3 contains 13 residues. CDR1 and CDR2 (germline): LGHNA, YSLEER.

The chain joins TRBV14 to TRBJ2-1; 9 bases agree with TRBD2. Germline-derived CDR1 and CDR2 are SGHDN and FVKESK. There are 16 residues in the CDR3. V lost 0 bases and J lost 4; bases outside the gene matches: 4. CDR3 amino acids: CASSQELAGWYNEQFF. CDR3 nucleotide sequence: TGTGCCAGCAGCCAAGAGCTAGCGGGATGGTACAATGAGCAGTTCTTC.

The J gene is TRBJ1-2, the V gene TRBV5-4; a weak D match, TRBD1 (5 bases). Germline values: CDR1 SGHNT, CDR2 YYREEE (reference sequence). V dropped 4 bases and J dropped 6 bases, with 16 bases sitting between them. This CDR3 region has 14 residues. CDR3 sequence: CASSPWQGRDGYTF. DNA of the CDR3: TGTGCCAGCAGCCCATGGCAGGGTCGGGATGGCTACACCTTC.

This rearrangement joins TRBV7-7 to TRBJ2-2; the match to TRBD2 covers 8 bases. The length of the CDR3 is 16 residues. Unmatched junction bases numbered 6, after V lost 1 base and J lost 5 bases. The germline V gene encodes CDR1 SSHAT and CDR2 FNYEAQ (reference sequence). The CDR3 sequence: CASSLVLSGGTGELFF. The CDR3 DNA reads TGTGCCAGCAGCTTAGTACTGTCGGGGGGGACCGGGGAGCTGTTTTTT.

The chain joins TRBV11-3 to TRBJ1-1; no clear D. Deletions cut 3 bases from V and 2 bases from J, with 7 bases between. Germline values: CDR1 SGHNT, CDR2 YENEEA. CDR3 length: 13 amino acids. The CDR3 coding sequence is TGTGCCAGCAGCTTCTCACCAAACACTGAAGCTTTCTTT. It codes for CASSFSPNTEAFF.

The chain employs TRBV2 and TRBJ2-7; D tentatively fits TRBD1 or TRBD2 (5 bases each). This CDR3 has 16 residues. The V gene's germline CDR1 is SNHLY and CDR2 FYNNEI. Trimming removed 4 bases from V and 2 bases from J, with 18 bases in between. The CDR3 reads CASSGGAAGSAYEQYF. CDR3 in DNA: TGTGCCAGCAGTGGTGGGGCAGCAGGGAGCGCCTACGAGCAGTACTTC.

This rearrangement joins TRBV7-8 to TRBJ1-1; a weak D match, TRBD1 (5 bases). CDR3 length: 15 residues. Germline assignment: CDR1 SGHVS and CDR2 FQNEAQ. Deletions cut 0 bases from V and 4 bases from J, with 12 bases between. The CDR3 protein is CASSLAGGAGTEAFF. CDR3 in DNA: TGTGCCAGCAGCTTAGCTGGAGGGGCCGGCACTGAAGCTTTCTTT.

The rearrangement joins TRBV6-1 to TRBJ1-2; a weak D match, TRBD1 (6 bases). The CDR3 is 14 residues long. V shed 0 bases and J shed 4 bases, with 9 bases lying between them. Germline assignment: CDR1 MNHNS and CDR2 SASEGT. This CDR3 reads CASSEAGAGYGYTF. The CDR3 region has the DNA TGTGCCAGCAGTGAAGCGGGGGCCGGCTATGGCTACACCTTC.

The chain couples TRBV9 to TRBJ2-1, with 8 bases fitting TRBD2. Losses at the gene ends were 0 bases for V and 0 bases for J; bases not matched to a gene: 8. Germline V CDR1 and CDR2: SGDLS, YYNGEE. The CDR3 runs 18 residues. CDR3 protein: CASSVGLLAGHSYNEQFF. In nucleotides, the CDR3 is TGTGCCAGCAGCGTAGGACTCCTAGCGGGCCACTCCTACAATGAGCAGTTCTTC.

The chain links TRBV10-3 to TRBJ2-3; D is unresolved. This CDR3 comprises 13 residues. CDR1 ENHRY and CDR2 SYGVKD come from the germline V gene. Trimming stripped 6 bases from V and 0 bases from J, with 7 bases between. Here the CDR3 DNA reads TGTGCCATCAGCCAACCTAGCACAGATACGCAGTATTTT. This gives the protein CAISQPSTDTQYF.

J is TRBJ1-3 and V is TRBV7-2; no firm D call. Germline lookup yields CDR1 SGHTA and CDR2 FQGNSA. V was cut by 3 bases and J by 0 bases, with 12 bases left in between. The CDR3 contains 16 residues. The CDR3: CASSFKWPSSGNTIYF. CDR3 DNA: TGTGCCAGCAGCTTTAAGTGGCCCTCCTCTGGAAACACCATATATTTT.

V is TRBV19 and J is TRBJ2-3; TRBD1 or TRBD2 may be the D gene (5 bases each). Germline loops: CDR1 LNHDA, CDR2 SQIVND (reference sequence). Trimming cost V 3 bases and J 6 bases, with 10 bases left between them. The CDR3 totals 13 residues. The CDR3 spells CASSIEEGDTQYF. DNA for the CDR3: TGTGCCAGTAGTATCGAAGAGGGGGATACGCAGTATTTT.

J is TRBJ2-2 and V is TRBV11-1; TRBD1 agrees at 10 bases. The germline V gene encodes CDR1 SGHAT and CDR2 FQDESV (reference sequence). The CDR3 runs to 17 residues. V dropped 5 bases and J dropped 3; count of bases not matched to a gene: 9. CDR3 coding DNA: TGTGCCAGCAGCCAGACAGGGGGCGCAGGGTACACCGGGGAGCTGTTTTTT. Translated, it gives CASSQTGGAGYTGELFF.

The gene calls are TRBV4-1 and TRBJ1-2; 7 bases fit TRBD1. With V trimmed by 3 bases and J by 9 bases, 4 bases remained unmatched. The germline gives CDR1 MGHRA, CDR2 YSYEKL. The CDR3 is 12 amino acids. CDR3 in DNA: TGCGCCAGCAGCCACGACAGGGCTAGCTACACCTTC. This codes for CASSHDRASYTF.

The V call is TRBV7-2, the J call TRBJ2-7, with D possibly TRBD1 on 6 matching bases. Germline assignment: CDR1 SGHTA and CDR2 FQGNSA. Trimming left V 6 bases short and J 2 bases short, with 11 bases between. The CDR3 totals 13 residues. The CDR3 region is CASSPNRAYEQYF. In nucleotides, the CDR3 is TGTGCCAGCAGTCCAAACAGGGCCTACGAGCAGTACTTC.

The rearrangement joins TRBV28 to TRBJ2-7; 9 nucleotides line up with TRBD1. This CDR3 has 15 amino acids. V was pared by 1 base and J by 7 bases, with 8 bases of the junction left unmatched. Germline CDR1 is MDHEN and CDR2 is SYDVKM. CDR3 in amino acids: CASSLSLGTGMEQYF. The CDR3 region has the DNA TGTGCCAGCAGTTTATCTCTTGGGACAGGGATGGAGCAGTACTTC.

J is TRBJ1-4 and V is TRBV28; 8 positions agree with TRBD1. The V gene end was trimmed by 3 bases and the J gene end by 0 bases; junction bases not matched to a gene: 0. The CDR3 runs 15 residues. Germline-derived CDR1 and CDR2 are MDHEN and SYDVKM. CDR3: CASSLGQATNEKLFF. The DNA for the CDR3 is TGTGCCAGCAGTTTGGGACAGGCAACTAATGAAAAACTGTTTTTT.

V is TRBV4-2 and J is TRBJ2-2, with D perhaps assigned TRBD1 or TRBD2 (5 bases each). V was shortened by 7 bases and J by 9 bases, with 12 bases between the two germline ends. There are 12 residues in the CDR3. Per the germline V gene, CDR1 is LGHNA and CDR2 is YNFKEQ. The CDR3 loop is CASNRGRRELFF. The CDR3 DNA reads TGTGCCAGCAACCGGGGCAGGCGGGAGCTGTTTTTT.

The rearrangement joins TRBV5-1 to TRBJ1-1; D is unresolved. Germline CDR1 reads SGHRS; CDR2 reads YFSETQ. Between the trimmed V and J ends, which lost 0 bases and 1 base, there was a span of 7 bases. CDR3 length: 14 residues. In DNA, the CDR3 is TGCGCCAGCAGCTTGGCCTCAGCGAACACTGAAGCTTTCTTT. It is translated as CASSLASANTEAFF. The full variable domain, its missing parts supplied by reference TRBV5-1 and TRBJ1-1, is KAGVTQTPRYLIKTRGQQVTLSCSPISGHRSVSWYQQTPGQGLQFLFEYFSETQRNKGNFPGRFSGRQFSNSRSEMNVSTLELGDSALYLCASSLASANTEAFFGQGTRLTVV.

The chain is built from TRBV28 and TRBJ1-2, with 10 bases fitting TRBD1. Germline V gene lookup returns CDR1 MDHEN and CDR2 SYDVKM. Losses at the gene ends were 10 bases for V and 5 bases for J; bases not matched to a gene: 4. The CDR3 has 12 residues. CDR3 in amino acids: CATGDRGYGYTF. DNA of the CDR3: TGTGCCACCGGGGACAGGGGTTATGGCTACACCTTC.

The V call is TRBV6-4, the J call TRBJ2-7; the D gene is possibly TRBD1 (5 bases). Trimming stripped 3 bases from V and 7 bases from J, with 16 bases between. Germline V gene lookup returns CDR1 MRHNA and CDR2 SNTAGT. CDR3 length: 14 amino acids. CDR3: CASSETRQSREQYF. CDR3 DNA: TGTGCCAGCAGTGAGACGCGACAGAGTCGTGAGCAGTACTTC.

V gene TRBV7-2 combines with J gene TRBJ2-7, with D perhaps assigned TRBD1 or TRBD2 (5 bases each). Germline CDR1 reads SGHTA; CDR2 reads FQGNSA. The V end lost 5 bases, the J end lost 9 bases, and 20 bases lay between the germline ends. The CDR3 is 14 residues long. Written as DNA, the CDR3 is TGTGCCAGCAGCCCGAAGGGACCGGGGATCGTGCAGTACTTC. Its protein is CASSPKGPGIVQYF.

The chain uses TRBV7-2 and TRBJ1-3; weak D call: TRBD1 (5 bases). V was pared by 1 base and J by 6 bases, with 16 bases between. Germline V CDR1 and CDR2: SGHTA, FQGNSA. The CDR3 consists of 16 residues. The CDR3, as DNA: TGTGCCAGCAGCTTAGGACAGTCGGGAAGTAAAAACACCATATATTTT. Protein: CASSLGQSGSKNTIYF.